These T cell receptor beta chains were read from a single sample in a study of blood T cell repertoires in COVID-19. The data were produced by immunoSEQ multiplex PCR, yet TCRdb's version contains in-frame clones alone and is incomplete. The sample gives about 230,000 clones, over 75% of which show up once; more than 9% is in the top ten. The sample consisted of peripheral blood. Receptor source: a man in his forties or fifties with COVID-19, enrolled during active disease. Each CDR3 is given with its conserved first and last residue. The D gene is left open where the match is weak. Where a row states a size, it is once, few, many or the class of an expanded clone; other rows omit it.

D gene | clone size | J gene | V gene | CDR3 protein | CDR3 DNA
TRBD2 | - | TRBJ2-1 | TRBV7-2 | CASSPREGVINEQFF | TGTGCCAGCAGCCCCCGGGAGGGGGTAATCAATGAGCAGTTCTTC
- | - | TRBJ2-7 | TRBV11-2 | CASTRSYEQYF | TGTGCCAGCACCCGCTCCTACGAGCAGTACTTC
- | - | TRBJ1-2 | TRBV10-2 | CASTEGGAGYVGYGYTF | TGCGCCAGCACAGAGGGGGGGGCGGGGTATGTCGGCTATGGCTACACCTTC
- | - | TRBJ2-5 | TRBV3-1/TRBV3-2 | CASSQDGAAPGTQYF | TGTGCCAGCAGCCAAGACGGCGCGGCCCCGGGGACCCAGTACTTC
- | - | TRBJ2-2 | TRBV6-6 | CASSYWGGNTGELFF | TGTGCCAGCAGTTACTGGGGCGGGAACACCGGGGAGCTGTTTTTT
- | once | TRBJ1-5 | TRBV19 | CASSTMDRSNQPQHF | TGTGCCAGTAGTACTATGGACAGAAGCAATCAGCCCCAGCATTTT
TRBD1 | - | TRBJ2-5 | TRBV5-1 | CASSNRQGWETQYF | TGCGCCAGCAGCAACCGACAGGGGTGGGAGACCCAGTACTTC
- | - | TRBJ1-2 | TRBV7-2 | CASSLANNRNYGYTF | TGTGCCAGCAGCTTAGCCAATAACAGAAACTATGGCTACACCTTC
- | few | TRBJ2-3 | TRBV27 | CASSLSGTLYTDTQYF | TGTGCCAGCAGTTTATCCGGGACTCTTTACACAGATACGCAGTATTTT
- | - | TRBJ1-2 | TRBV11-2 | CASSPGAGRNYGYTF | TGTGCCAGCAGCCCAGGTGCAGGCCGCAACTATGGCTACACCTTC
TRBD2 | - | TRBJ2-5 | TRBV7-2 | CASSLAGLGGVGRETQYF | TGTGCCAGCAGCTTAGCGGGATTGGGAGGGGTAGGAAGGGAGACCCAGTACTTC
TRBD1 | - | TRBJ2-5 | TRBV6-5 | CASSYRTGQGQETQYF | TGTGCCAGCAGTTACAGAACGGGACAGGGCCAAGAGACCCAGTACTTC
- | - | TRBJ2-2 | TRBV6-4 | CASSEQGHGLTGELFF | TGTGCCAGCAGTGAGCAAGGACACGGTCTAACCGGGGAGCTGTTTTTT
- | - | TRBJ2-3 | TRBV7-9 | CASSFKGTDTQYF | TGTGCCAGCAGCTTCAAGGGGACAGATACGCAGTATTTT
- | - | TRBJ1-1 | TRBV2 | CASTLTPRYEAFF | TGTGCCAGCACCCTGACACCCCGTTATGAAGCTTTCTTT
- | once | TRBJ1-1 | TRBV12-5 | CASGLVGGTEAFF | TGTGCTAGTGGTTTGGTCGGGGGCACTGAAGCTTTCTTT
- | - | TRBJ1-5 | TRBV28 | CASSPSGSWGGNQPQHF | TGTGCCAGCAGTCCGAGTGGTTCCTGGGGCGGTAATCAGCCCCAGCATTTT
- | few | TRBJ1-5 | TRBV19 | CASSTGLNQPQHF | TGTGCCAGTAGTACAGGGTTAAATCAGCCCCAGCATTTT
- | - | TRBJ2-7 | TRBV12-3/TRBV12-4 | CASSLTRIYEQYF | TGTGCCAGCAGCCTGACTAGAATTTACGAGCAGTACTTC
TRBD2 | few | TRBJ2-1 | TRBV11-2 | CASSLGGRANEQFF | TGTGCCAGCAGCTTAGGTGGGAGGGCCAATGAGCAGTTCTTC